This TCR beta chain was sequenced during a study of cytomegalovirus exposure and HLA in healthy donors. With regard to this clone: Its antigen is as yet unknown.

Study-level points and caveats: When analyzed later, a missense DCLRE1C variant was found to be linked to TCR beta V- and J-gene trimming. Researchers had no immune exposure information except CMV serostatus available.

This PCR relied on a set of 60 Vbeta primers and 13 Jbeta primers. The data were produced by immunoSEQ multiplex PCR, yet TCRdb's version contains in-frame clones alone and is incomplete. The table lists roughly 120,000 clones, around 81% of them singletons. The CDR3 extends over 20 amino acids. V lost 1 base and J lost 3; bases outside the gene matches: 16. Germline V gene data show CDR1 as LGHNA and CDR2 as YNFKEQ. This chain uses TRBV4-2 with TRBJ2-7; TRBD1 matches 12 bases. Sequencing was carried out using PBMCs. The TCR was taken from a woman under 40 in good health and CMV-seronegative. CDR3 bases: TGTGCCAGCAGCCAAGTTAGGGGACAGGGGGCGGCCGTCGTTCACTACGAGCAGTACTTC. This codes for CASSQVRGQGAAVVHYEQYF.